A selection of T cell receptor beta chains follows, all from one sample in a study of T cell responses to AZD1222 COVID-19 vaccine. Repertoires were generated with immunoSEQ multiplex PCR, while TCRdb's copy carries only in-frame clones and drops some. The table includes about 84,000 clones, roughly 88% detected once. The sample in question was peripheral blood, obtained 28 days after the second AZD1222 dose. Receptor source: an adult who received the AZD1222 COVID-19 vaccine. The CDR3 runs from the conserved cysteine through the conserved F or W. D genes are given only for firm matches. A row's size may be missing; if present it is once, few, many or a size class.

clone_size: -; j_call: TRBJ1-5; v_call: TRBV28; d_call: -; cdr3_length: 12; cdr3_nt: TGTGCCAGCATTGGACAGAATCAGCCCCAGCATTTT; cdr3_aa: CASIGQNQPQHF
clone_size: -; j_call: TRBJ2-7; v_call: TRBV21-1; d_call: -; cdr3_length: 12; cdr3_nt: TGTGCCAGACAAAAATTCTCCTACGAGCAGTACTTC; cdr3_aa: CARQKFSYEQYF
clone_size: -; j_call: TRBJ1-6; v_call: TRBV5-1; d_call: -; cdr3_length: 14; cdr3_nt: TGCGCCAGCAGCTTGGGCTCCTATAATTCACCCCTCCACTTT; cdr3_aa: CASSLGSYNSPLHF
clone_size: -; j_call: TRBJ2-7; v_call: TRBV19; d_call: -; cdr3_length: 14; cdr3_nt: TGTGCCACCTCTGAAGGGTTGCCCTCCTACGAGCAGTACTTC; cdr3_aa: CATSEGLPSYEQYF
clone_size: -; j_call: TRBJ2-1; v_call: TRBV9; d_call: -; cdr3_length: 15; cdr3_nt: TGTGCCAGCAGCGTGGCTGGGAGTATCCACAATGAGCAGTTCTTC; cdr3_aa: CASSVAGSIHNEQFF
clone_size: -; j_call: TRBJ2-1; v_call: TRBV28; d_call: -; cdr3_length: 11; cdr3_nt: TGTGCCAGCAGTTTAGCGACAGGGCAGTTCTTC; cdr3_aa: CASSLATGQFF
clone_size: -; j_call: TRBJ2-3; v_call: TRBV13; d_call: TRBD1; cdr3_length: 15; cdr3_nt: TGTGCCAGCAGTCAGACAGGGTGGCACACAGATACGCAGTATTTT; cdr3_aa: CASSQTGWHTDTQYF
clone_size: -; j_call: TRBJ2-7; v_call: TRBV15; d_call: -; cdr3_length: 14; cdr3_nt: TGTGCCACCAGCAGAGATCGACAGAACTACGAGCAGTACTTC; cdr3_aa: CATSRDRQNYEQYF
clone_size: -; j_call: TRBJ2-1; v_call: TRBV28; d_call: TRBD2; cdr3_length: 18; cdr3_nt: TGTGCCAGCAGAGTTGGGACTAGCGGGAGCTCCTCCTACAATGAGCAGTTCTTC; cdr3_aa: CASRVGTSGSSSYNEQFF
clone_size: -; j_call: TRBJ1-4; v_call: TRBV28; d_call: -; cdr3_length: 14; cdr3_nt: TGTGCCAGCAGTGTACAGAGTCTTAATGAAAAACTGTTTTTT; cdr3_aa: CASSVQSLNEKLFF
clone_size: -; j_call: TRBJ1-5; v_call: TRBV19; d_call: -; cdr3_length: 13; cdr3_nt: TGTGCCAGTAGTATTCTGGTAAATCAGCCCCAGCATTTT; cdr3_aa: CASSILVNQPQHF
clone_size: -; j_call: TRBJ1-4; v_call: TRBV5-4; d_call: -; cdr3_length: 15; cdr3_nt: TGTGCCAGCAGCTGGCGGGGGGGCAGCAATGAAAAACTGTTTTTT; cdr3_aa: CASSWRGGSNEKLFF
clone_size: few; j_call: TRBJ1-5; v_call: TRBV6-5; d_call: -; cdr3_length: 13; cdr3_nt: TGTGCCAGCAGTACATTGGACCTGGGCTACCAGCATTTT; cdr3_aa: CASSTLDLGYQHF
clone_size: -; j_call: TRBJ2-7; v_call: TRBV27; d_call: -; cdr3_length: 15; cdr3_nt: TGTGCCAGCAGTCGAGCCACGACAGGAAACTACGAGCAGTACTTC; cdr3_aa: CASSRATTGNYEQYF
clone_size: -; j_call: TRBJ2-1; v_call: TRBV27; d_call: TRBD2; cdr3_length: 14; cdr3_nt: TGTGCCAGCAGTTTCGGGGGGGCCCACAATGAGCTGTTCTTC; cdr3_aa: CASSFGGAHNELFF
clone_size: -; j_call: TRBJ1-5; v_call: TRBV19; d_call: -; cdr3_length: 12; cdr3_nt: TGTGCCTCGGGTTCCGGATATCAGCCCCAGCATTTT; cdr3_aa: CASGSGYQPQHF
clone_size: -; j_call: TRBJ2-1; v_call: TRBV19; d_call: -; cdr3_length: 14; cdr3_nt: TGTGCCAGTAGTATCTCGAACTACGACAATGAGCAGTTCTTC; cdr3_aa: CASSISNYDNEQFF
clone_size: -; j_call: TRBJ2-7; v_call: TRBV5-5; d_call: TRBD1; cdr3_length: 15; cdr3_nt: TGTGCCAGCAGACAGGACAGGGGGTTTATTTACGAGCAGTACTTC; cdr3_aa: CASRQDRGFIYEQYF
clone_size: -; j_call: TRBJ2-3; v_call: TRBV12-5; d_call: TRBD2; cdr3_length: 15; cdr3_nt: TGTGCTAGTGGTTTGAGGCGGGGGGGCACAGATACGCAGTATTTT; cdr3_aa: CASGLRRGGTDTQYF
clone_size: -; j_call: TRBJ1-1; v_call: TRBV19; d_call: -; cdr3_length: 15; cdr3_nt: TGTGCCAGTAGACCAACAGATCTGGGCAACACTGAAGCTTTCTTT; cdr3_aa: CASRPTDLGNTEAFF
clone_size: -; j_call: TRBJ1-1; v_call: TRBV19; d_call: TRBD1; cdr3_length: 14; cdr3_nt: TGTGCCAGTAAATTAGACAGGGGGTCCGCTGAAGCTTTCTTT; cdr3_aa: CASKLDRGSAEAFF
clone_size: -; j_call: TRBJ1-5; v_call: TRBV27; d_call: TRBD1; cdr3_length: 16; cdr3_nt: TGTGCCAGCAGTTCTTACGGACAGGTTCACAATCAGCCCCAGCATTTT; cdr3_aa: CASSSYGQVHNQPQHF
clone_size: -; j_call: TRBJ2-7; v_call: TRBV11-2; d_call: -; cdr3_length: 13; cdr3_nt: TGTGCCAGCAGCTTCCCCACCACCTACGAGCAGTACTTC; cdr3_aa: CASSFPTTYEQYF
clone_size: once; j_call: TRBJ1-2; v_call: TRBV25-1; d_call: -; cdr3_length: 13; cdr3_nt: TGTGCCAGCAGTCTTGGGGAATTCTTTGGCTACACCTTC; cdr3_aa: CASSLGEFFGYTF
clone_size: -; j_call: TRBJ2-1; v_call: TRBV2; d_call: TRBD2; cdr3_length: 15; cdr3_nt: TGTGCCAGCAGCCTTAGCGGGGGGGCCTACAATGAGCAGTTCTTC; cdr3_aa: CASSLSGGAYNEQFF
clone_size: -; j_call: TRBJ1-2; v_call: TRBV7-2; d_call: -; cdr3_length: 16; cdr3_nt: TGTGCCAGCAGCTTCATCCTGGAAGTGACTAACTATGGCTACACCTTC; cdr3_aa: CASSFILEVTNYGYTF
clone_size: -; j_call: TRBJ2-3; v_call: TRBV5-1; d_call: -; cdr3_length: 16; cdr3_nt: TGCGCCAGCAGCCTGTTGGCAGGGGGGAACGCAGATACGCAGTATTTT; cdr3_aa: CASSLLAGGNADTQYF
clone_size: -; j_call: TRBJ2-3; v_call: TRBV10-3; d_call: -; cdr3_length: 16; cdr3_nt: TGTGCCATCAGTGAGACGGCGGGGAGATACACAGATACGCAGTATTTT; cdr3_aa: CAISETAGRYTDTQYF
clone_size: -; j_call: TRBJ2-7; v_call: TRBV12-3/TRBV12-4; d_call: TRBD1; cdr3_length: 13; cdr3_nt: TGTGCCAGCAGGGGGGACAGTGGATACGAGCAGTACTTC; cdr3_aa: CASRGDSGYEQYF
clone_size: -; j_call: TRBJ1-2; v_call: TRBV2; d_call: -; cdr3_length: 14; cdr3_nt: TGTGCCAGCAGTGAGGGTGGGATTGGCTATGGCTACACCTTC; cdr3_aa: CASSEGGIGYGYTF
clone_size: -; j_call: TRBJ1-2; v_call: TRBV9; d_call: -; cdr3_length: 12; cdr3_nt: TGTGCCAGCTGGGGGTCTCACTATGGCTACACCTTC; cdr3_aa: CASWGSHYGYTF
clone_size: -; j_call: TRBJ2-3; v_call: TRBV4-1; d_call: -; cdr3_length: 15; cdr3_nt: TGCGCCAGCAGCCGGAGGGACGTTATCACAGATACGCAGTATTTT; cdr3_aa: CASSRRDVITDTQYF
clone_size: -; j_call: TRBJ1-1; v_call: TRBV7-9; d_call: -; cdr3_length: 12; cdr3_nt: TGTGCCAGCAGCCTAAACGGGGTTGAAGCTTTCTTT; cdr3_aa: CASSLNGVEAFF
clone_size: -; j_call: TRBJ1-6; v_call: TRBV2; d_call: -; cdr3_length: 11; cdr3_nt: TGTGCCAGCAGGGGCCGTTGGCCCCTCCACTTT; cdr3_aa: CASRGRWPLHF
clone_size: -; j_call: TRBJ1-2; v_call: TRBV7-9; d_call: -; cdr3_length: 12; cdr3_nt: TGTGCCAGCAGCTTAGATGACTATGGCTACACCTTC; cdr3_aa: CASSLDDYGYTF
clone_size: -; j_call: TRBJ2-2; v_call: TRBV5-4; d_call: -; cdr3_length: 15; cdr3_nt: TGTGCCAGCAGCTCCGGACAGAAGAACACCGGGGAGCTGTTTTTT; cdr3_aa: CASSSGQKNTGELFF
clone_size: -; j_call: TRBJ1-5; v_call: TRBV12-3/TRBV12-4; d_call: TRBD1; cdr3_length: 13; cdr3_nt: TGTGCCAGCAGGACAGGGGAGCGCCAGCCCCAGCATTTT; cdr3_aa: CASRTGERQPQHF
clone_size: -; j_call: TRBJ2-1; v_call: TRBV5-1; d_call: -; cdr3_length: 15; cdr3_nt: TGCGCCAGCAGCCTGGAGGGGGGGCGTCACAATGAGCAGTTCTTC; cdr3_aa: CASSLEGGRHNEQFF
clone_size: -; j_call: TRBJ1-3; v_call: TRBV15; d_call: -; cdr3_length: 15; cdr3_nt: TGTGCCACCAGCAGAGCAGGGCCCCCTGGAAACACCATATATTTT; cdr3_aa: CATSRAGPPGNTIYF